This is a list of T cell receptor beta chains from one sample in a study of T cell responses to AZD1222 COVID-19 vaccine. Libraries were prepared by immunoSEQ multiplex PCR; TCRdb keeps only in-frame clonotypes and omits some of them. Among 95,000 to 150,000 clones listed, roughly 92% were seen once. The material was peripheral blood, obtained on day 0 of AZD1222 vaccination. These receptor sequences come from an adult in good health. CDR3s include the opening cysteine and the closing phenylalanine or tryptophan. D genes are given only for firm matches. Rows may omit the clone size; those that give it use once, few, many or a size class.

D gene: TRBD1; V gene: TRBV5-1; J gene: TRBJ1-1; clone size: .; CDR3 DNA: TGCGCCAGCAGCTCTGGGACAGGGGATAACACTGAAGCTTTCTTT; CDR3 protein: CASSSGTGDNTEAFF
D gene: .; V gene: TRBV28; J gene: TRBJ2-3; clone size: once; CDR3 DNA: TGTGCCAGCAGCGAATGGGCAGATCACACAGATACGCAGTATTTT; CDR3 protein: CASSEWADHTDTQYF
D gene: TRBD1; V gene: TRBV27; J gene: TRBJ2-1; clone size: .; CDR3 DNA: TGTGCCAGCAGTTTTCAGGGGGCCACAAACAATGAGCAGTTCTTC; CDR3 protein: CASSFQGATNNEQFF
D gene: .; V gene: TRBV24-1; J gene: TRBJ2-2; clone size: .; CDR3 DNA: TGTGCCACCAGTGAGCACGGACAGTTCACCGGGGAGCTGTTTTTT; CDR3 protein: CATSEHGQFTGELFF
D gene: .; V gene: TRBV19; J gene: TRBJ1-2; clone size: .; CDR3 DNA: TGTGCCAGTAGTCCCACGAGAGCTATTACATATGGCTACACCTTC; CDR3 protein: CASSPTRAITYGYTF
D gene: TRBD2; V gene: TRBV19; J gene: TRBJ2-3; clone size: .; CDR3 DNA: TGTGCCACCGTCGACCCCGGGACTACCACAGATACGCAGTATTTT; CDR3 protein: CATVDPGTTTDTQYF
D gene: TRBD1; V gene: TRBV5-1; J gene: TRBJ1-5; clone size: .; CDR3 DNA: TGCGCCAGCAGCTCCGGGACAGGGGACAATCAGCCCCAGCATTTT; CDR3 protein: CASSSGTGDNQPQHF
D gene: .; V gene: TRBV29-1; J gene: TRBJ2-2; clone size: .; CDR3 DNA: TGCAGCGTTGGAGTGGCAGGGACGAACACCGGGGAGCTGTTTTTT; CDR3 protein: CSVGVAGTNTGELFF
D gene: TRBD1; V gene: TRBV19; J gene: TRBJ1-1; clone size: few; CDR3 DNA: TGTGCCAGTTCTCCGGGACAGGGCAGCACTGAAGCTTTCTTT; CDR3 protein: CASSPGQGSTEAFF
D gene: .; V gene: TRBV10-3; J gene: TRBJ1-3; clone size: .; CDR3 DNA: TGTGCCACCGCAGGGGAGAGCTCTGGAAACACCATATATTTT; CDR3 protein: CATAGESSGNTIYF
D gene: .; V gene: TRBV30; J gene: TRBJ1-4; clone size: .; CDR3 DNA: TGTGCCTGGAGTGTGCCAGGGTGGTCTCAGGGTGAAAAACTGTTTTTT; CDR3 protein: CAWSVPGWSQGEKLFF
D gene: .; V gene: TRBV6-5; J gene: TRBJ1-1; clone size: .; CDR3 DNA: TGTGCCAGCAGTTACAGGACAGCCCCTGTTAGCACTGAAGCTTTCTTT; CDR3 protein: CASSYRTAPVSTEAFF
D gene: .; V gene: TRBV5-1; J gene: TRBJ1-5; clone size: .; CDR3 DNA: TGCGCCAGCAGCAGCGGGAGTGGGGATCAGCCCCAGCATTTT; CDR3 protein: CASSSGSGDQPQHF
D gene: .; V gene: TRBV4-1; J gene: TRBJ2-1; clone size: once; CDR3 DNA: TGCGCCAGCAGCCAAGGGAGGGCCTTAGGGAGCTCCTACAATGAGCAGTTCTTC; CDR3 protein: CASSQGRALGSSYNEQFF
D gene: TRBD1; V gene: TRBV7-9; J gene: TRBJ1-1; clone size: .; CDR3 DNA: TGTGCCAGCAGCTTTGAGGGGGCCGGTGAAGCTTTCTTT; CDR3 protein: CASSFEGAGEAFF
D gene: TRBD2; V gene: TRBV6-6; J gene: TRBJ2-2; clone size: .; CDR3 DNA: TGTGCCAGCAGTACCGGACTAGCGGGGACCGGGGAGCTGTTTTTT; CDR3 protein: CASSTGLAGTGELFF
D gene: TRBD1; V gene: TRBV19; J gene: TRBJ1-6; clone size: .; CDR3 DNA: TGTGCCAGTAGTACCCTCCGAGGACAGGGGAAGTCGAATTCACCCCTCCACTTT; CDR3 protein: CASSTLRGQGKSNSPLHF
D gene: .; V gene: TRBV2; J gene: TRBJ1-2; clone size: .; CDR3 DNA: TGTGCCAGCAGCCCACTACAGGGCTACACCTTC; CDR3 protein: CASSPLQGYTF
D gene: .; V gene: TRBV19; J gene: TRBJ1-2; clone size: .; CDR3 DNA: TGTGCCAGTAGTATTGCCGGGAGTTCTTATGGCTACACCTTC; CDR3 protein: CASSIAGSSYGYTF
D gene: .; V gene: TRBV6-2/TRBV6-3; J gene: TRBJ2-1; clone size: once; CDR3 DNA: TGTGCCAGCACCCCCCAAGGTGCGGGACGAGATGAGCAGTTCTTC; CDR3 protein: CASTPQGAGRDEQFF
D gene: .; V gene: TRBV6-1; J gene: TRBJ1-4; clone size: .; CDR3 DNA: TGTGCCAGCAGATATACAGGGAACCTTAATGAAAAACTGTTTTTT; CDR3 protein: CASRYTGNLNEKLFF
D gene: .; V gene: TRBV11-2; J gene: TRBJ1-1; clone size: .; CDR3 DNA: TGTGCCAGCAGCTTAGACACAGGAGCAGACGAAGCTTTCTTT; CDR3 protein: CASSLDTGADEAFF
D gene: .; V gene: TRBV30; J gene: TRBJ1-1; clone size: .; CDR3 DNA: TGTGCCTGGAGTGTAGAGGGGAACACTGAAGCTTTCTTT; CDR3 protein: CAWSVEGNTEAFF
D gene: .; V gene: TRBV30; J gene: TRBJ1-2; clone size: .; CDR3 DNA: TGTGCCTGGAGTCCGCAGGCTTTCCGTGGCTACACCTTC; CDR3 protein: CAWSPQAFRGYTF
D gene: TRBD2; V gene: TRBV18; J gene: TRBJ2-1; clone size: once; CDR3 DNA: TGTGCCAGCTCTCGTACTAGCGGGGACTACAATGAGCAGTTCTTC; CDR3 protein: CASSRTSGDYNEQFF
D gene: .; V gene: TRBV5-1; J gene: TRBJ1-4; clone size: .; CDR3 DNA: TGCGCCAGCAGCGCGGGCAGGGCCCCACCCGGAGGAGATGAAAAACTGTTTTTT; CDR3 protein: CASSAGRAPPGGDEKLFF
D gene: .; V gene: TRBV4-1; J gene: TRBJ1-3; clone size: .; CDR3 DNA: TGCGCCAGCAGCCAAGGCCGGCCTATCTCAGGGGAAGCTGGAAACACCATATATTTT; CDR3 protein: CASSQGRPISGEAGNTIYF
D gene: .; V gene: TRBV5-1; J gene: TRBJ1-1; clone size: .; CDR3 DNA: TGCGCCAGCAGCTACGGGGTAACTGAAGCTTTCTTT; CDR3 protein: CASSYGVTEAFF